The clone carrying this TCR beta chain occurred a few times. Its cognate antigen is unknown. The library was made from cDNA and included unique molecular identifiers. Around 500,000 cDNA molecules were obtained per 1 to 10 million input T cells. TCRdb independently ran MiXCR on the PCR reads; one entry per CDR3 protein. Found here are roughly 400,000 distinct CDR3 sequences, 35% to 45% of them singletons; the top ten hold approximately 7.1%. These data originate in a study of post-analysis software for immune sequencing data. As for the study in general: Several disease courses (relapsing-remitting, secondary progressive and progressive-relapsing) of multiple sclerosis were included.

The CDR3 totals 14 residues. Trimming cost V 3 bases and J 0 bases, with 6 bases left between them. Study-level results: Strong co-clustering by F measure was seen for same-batch samples. Normalized Chao1 diversity was significantly lower in multiple sclerosis patients than in controls. There were five or six TRBV segments more frequent in patients than controls, and TRBV5-6, TRBV5-1 and TRBV20-1 were among them.

Sequencing used blood. This clonotype originated in a girl aged 2 to 9 with multiple sclerosis. The chain uses TRBV12-3 or TRBV12-4 and TRBJ1-5; D not certain. The CDR3 reads CASSLSTSNQPQHF. CDR3 DNA: TGTGCCAGCAGTTTGTCGACTAGCAATCAGCCCCAGCATTTT.